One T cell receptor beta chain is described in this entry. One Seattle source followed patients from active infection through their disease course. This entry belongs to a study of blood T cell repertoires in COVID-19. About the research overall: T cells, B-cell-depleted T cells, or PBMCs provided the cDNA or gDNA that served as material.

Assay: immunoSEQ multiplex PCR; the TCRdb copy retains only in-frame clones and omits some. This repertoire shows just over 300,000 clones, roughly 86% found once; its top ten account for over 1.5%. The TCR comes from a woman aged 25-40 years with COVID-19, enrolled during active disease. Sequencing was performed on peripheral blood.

CDR3 amino acids: CASSTETGKTFF. The DNA of the CDR3 is TGTGCCAGCAGCACAGAGACAGGGAAGACTTTCTTT. The J gene is TRBJ1-1, the V gene TRBV11-3; 7 nucleotides line up with TRBD1. This CDR3 region has 12 residues. CDR1 SGHNT and CDR2 YENEEA come from the germline V gene. V lost 5 bases to trimming and J lost 12 bases; unmatched junction nucleotides: 9.